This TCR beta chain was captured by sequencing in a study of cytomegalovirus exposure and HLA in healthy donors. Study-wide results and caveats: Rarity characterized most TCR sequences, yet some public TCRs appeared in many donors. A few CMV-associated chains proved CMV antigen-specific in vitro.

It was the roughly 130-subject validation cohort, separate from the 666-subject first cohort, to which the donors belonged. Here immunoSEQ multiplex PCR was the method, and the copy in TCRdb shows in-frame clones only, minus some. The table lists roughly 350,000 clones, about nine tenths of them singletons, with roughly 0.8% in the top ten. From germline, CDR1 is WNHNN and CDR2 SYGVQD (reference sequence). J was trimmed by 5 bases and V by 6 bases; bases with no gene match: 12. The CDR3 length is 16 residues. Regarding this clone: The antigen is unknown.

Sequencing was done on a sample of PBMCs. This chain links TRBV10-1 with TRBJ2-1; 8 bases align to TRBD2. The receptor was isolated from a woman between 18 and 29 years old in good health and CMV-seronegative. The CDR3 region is CASSLGEREGHNEQFF. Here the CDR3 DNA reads TGCGCCAGCAGCCTGGGGGAACGGGAGGGTCACAATGAGCAGTTCTTC.